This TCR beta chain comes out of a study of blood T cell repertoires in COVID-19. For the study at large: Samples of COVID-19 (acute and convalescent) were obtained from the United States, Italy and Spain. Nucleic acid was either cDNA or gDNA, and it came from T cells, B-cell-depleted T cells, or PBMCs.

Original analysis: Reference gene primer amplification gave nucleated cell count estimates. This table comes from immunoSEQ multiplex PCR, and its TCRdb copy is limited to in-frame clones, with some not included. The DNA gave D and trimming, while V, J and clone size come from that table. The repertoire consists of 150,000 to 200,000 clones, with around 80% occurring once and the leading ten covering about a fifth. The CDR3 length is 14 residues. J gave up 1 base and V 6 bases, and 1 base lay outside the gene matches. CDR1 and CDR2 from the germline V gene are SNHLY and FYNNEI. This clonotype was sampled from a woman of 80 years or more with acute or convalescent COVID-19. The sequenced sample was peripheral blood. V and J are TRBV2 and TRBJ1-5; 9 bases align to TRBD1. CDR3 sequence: CASRGQGSNQPQHF. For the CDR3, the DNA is TGTGCCAGCAGGGGACAGGGAAGCAATCAGCCCCAGCATTTT.